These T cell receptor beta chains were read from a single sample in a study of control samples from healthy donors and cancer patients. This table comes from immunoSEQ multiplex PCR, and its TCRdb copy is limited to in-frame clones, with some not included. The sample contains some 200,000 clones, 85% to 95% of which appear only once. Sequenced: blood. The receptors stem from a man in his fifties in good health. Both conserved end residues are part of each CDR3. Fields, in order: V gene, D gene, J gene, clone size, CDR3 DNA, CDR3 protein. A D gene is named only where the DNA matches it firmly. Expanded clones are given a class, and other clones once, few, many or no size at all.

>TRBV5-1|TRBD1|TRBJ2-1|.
TGCGCCAGCAGCTCGGGACAGGGGGATAACAATGAGCAGTTCTTC
CASSSGQGDNNEQFF
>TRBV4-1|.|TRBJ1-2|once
TGCGCCAGCAGCCAAGGGCCCAGGGTAAAGTATGGCTACACCTTC
CASSQGPRVKYGYTF
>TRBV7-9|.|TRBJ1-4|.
TGTGCCAGCGGCACGGGGGGATACGAAAAACTGTTTTTT
CASGTGGYEKLFF
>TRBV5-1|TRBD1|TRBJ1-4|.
TGCGCCAGCAGTTCTGGACAGGCGAGGGAAAAACTGTTTTTT
CASSSGQAREKLFF
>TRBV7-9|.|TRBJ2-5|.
TGTGCCAGCAGCAATACCGGGGTGGGGCAAGAGACCCAGTACTTC
CASSNTGVGQETQYF
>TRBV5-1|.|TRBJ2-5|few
TGCGCCAGCAGCCACCGGACTGTCCAAGAGACCCAGTACTTC
CASSHRTVQETQYF
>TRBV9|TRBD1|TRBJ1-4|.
TGTGCCAGCAGCCCGGGACAGCTTAATGAAAAACTGTTTTTT
CASSPGQLNEKLFF
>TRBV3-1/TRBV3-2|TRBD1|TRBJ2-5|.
TGTGCCAGCAGCCCAAGAGGGGGCTCCCAAGAGACCCAGTACTTC
CASSPRGGSQETQYF
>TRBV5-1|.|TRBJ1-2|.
TGCGCCAGCAGCTGGGAGACAAGTAACTATGGCTACACCTTC
CASSWETSNYGYTF
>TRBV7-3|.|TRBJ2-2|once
TGTGCCAGCAGCCGAAAATCAAACACCGGGGAGCTGTTTTTT
CASSRKSNTGELFF
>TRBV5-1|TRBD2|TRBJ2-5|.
TGCGCCAGCAGCTTGGATCCGGGGGGGCAGGAGACCCAGTACTTC
CASSLDPGGQETQYF
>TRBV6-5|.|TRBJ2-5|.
TGTGCCAGCAGTTACGGTTCGGAGACCCAGTACTTC
CASSYGSETQYF
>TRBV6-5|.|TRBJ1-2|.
TGTGCCAGCAGCCAAGGACAGCCGAGCTATGGCTACACCTTC
CASSQGQPSYGYTF
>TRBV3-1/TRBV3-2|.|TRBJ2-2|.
TGTGCCAGCAGCCAACGGCGGGGCACCGGGGAGCTGTTTTTT
CASSQRRGTGELFF
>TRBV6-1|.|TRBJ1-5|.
TGTGCCAGCAGTGAAGGGTGGGCCCAGCCCCAGCATTTT
CASSEGWAQPQHF
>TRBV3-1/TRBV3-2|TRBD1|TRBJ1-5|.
TGTGCCAGCAGCCAAGGACAGGGGAGTCAGCCCCAGCATTTT
CASSQGQGSQPQHF
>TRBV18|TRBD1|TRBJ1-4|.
TGTGCCAGCTCACCAAGGACAGGGGGCGATGAAAAACTGTTTTTT
CASSPRTGGDEKLFF
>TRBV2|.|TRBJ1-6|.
TGTGCCAGCAGTGAAGCGCGGTCACAGGTGGAACCCCTCCACTTT
CASSEARSQVEPLHF
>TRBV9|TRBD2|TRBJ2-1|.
TGTGCCAGCAGCGGACTACCTAGCGGGGGGGCCTTAAATGAGCAGTTCTTC
CASSGLPSGGALNEQFF
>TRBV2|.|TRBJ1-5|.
TGTGCCAGCAGCGGGGGTCAGGCCAACAATCAGCCCCAGCATTTT
CASSGGQANNQPQHF
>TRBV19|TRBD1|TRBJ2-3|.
TGTGCCAGCGGCCCGACAGGGGTGAGCACAGATACGCAGTATTTT
CASGPTGVSTDTQYF
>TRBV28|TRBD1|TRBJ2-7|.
TGTGCCAGCAGCCGCAGGGGGCTGGGAGAGCAGTACTTC
CASSRRGLGEQYF
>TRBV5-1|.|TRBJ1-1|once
TGCGCCAGCAGCTTGAGAGGAACTGAAGCTTTCTTT
CASSLRGTEAFF
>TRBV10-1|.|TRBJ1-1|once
TGCGCCAGCAGAGGGTCCCACTCGAACACTGAAGCTTTCTTT
CASRGSHSNTEAFF
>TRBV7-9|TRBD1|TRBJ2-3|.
TGTGCCAGCAGCCAGACAGGGCCAGATACGCAGTATTTT
CASSQTGPDTQYF
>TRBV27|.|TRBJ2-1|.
TGTGCCAGCAGTCCCCTGAGGGCAGGGTACAATGAGCAGTTCTTC
CASSPLRAGYNEQFF
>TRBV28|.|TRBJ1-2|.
TGTGCCACCTCAACCCCCCTAGCAGGGAGGGTCTATGGCTACACCTTC
CATSTPLAGRVYGYTF
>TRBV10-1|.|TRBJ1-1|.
TGCGCCAGCAGTGGGGACCGTGGTGAAGCTTTCTTT
CASSGDRGEAFF
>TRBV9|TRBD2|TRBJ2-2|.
TGTGCCAGCAGCGTAGGAGGAATAGCGGGGGGTACCGGGGAGCTGTTTTTT
CASSVGGIAGGTGELFF
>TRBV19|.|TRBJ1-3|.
TGTGCCAGTAGTGATTTTTTCGCTGGGTTAGGACTGCCCTCTGGAAACACCATATATTTT
CASSDFFAGLGLPSGNTIYF
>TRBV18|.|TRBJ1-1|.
TGTGCCAGCTCACTGGTGGGGGGCGGGGCGACCACTGAAGCTTTCTTT
CASSLVGGGATTEAFF
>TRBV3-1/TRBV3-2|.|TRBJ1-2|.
TGTGCCAGCAGCCAAGAGGACAGTCTCTATGGCTACACCTTC
CASSQEDSLYGYTF
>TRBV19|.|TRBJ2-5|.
TGTGCCAGTAGTATCGACAGCGGCCAAGAGACCCAGTACTTC
CASSIDSGQETQYF
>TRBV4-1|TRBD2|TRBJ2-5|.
TGCGCCAGCAGCCAAGGGGTACTAGCGGGGGGGAGGGCGGAGACCCAGTACTTC
CASSQGVLAGGRAETQYF
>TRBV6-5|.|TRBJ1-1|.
TGTGCCAGCAGTTACGTACCGACAGGGAACACTGAAGCTTTCTTT
CASSYVPTGNTEAFF
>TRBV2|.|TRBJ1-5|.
TGTGCCAGCAGAGGCGATAATCAGCTCCAGCATTTT
CASRGDNQLQHF
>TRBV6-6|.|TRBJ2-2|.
TGTGCCAGCAGGCCGACAGACACCGGGGAGCTGTTTTTT
CASRPTDTGELFF
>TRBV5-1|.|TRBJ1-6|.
TGCGCCAGCAGCGCGGGTGGTAATTCACCCCTCCACTTT
CASSAGGNSPLHF
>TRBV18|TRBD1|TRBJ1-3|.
TGTGCCAGCTCACGCGACAGGGGCCCTGGAAACACCATATATTTT
CASSRDRGPGNTIYF
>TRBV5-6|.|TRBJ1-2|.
TGTGCCAGCGGCTTAGGGAGAGACAACTATGGCTACACCTTC
CASGLGRDNYGYTF